The next 24 T cell receptor beta chains were all read from a single sample in a study of blood T cell repertoires in COVID-19. Libraries were prepared by immunoSEQ multiplex PCR; TCRdb keeps only in-frame clonotypes and omits some of them. The data hold 40,000 or so clones, with 89% observed a single time. The source material was peripheral blood. The receptors here all came from a human donor in a cohort sampled during active COVID-19.

The chain combines TRBV7-9 with TRBJ1-1; perhaps TRBD1 as D (6 bases). The CDR3 consists of 15 residues. The germline gives CDR1 SEHNR, CDR2 FQNEAQ (reference sequence). The V gene lost 1 base and the J gene lost 4 bases, with 13 bases spanning the gap. The CDR3 DNA follows: TGTGCCAGCAGCTTAGAGGGTTTGGGGGCCACTGAAGCTTTCTTT. This codes for CASSLEGLGATEAFF. Looking up the rest from reference TRBV7-9 and TRBJ1-1 gives the full variable domain: DTGVSQNPRHKITKRGQNVTFRCDPISEHNRLYWYRQTLGQGPEFLTYFQNEAQLEKSRLLSDRFSAERPKGSFSTLEIQRTEQGDSAMYLCASSLEGLGATEAFFGQGTRLTVV.

This chain uses TRBV11-2 with TRBJ1-1, with a weak D call TRBD1 (5 bases). From germline, CDR1 is SGHAT and CDR2 FQNNGV. V lost 0 bases and J lost 6, with 14 bases in between. CDR3 length: 15 amino acids. The chain's CDR3 is CASSLERWGGSEAFF. CDR3 coding DNA: TGTGCCAGCAGCTTAGAACGGTGGGGCGGCTCTGAAGCTTTCTTT. The variable domain in full, with the rest retrieved from reference TRBV11-2 and TRBJ1-1, is EAGVAQSPRYKIIEKRQSVAFWCNPISGHATLYWYQQILGQGPKLLIQFQNNGVVDDSQLPKDRFSAERLKGVDSTLKIQPAKLEDSAVYLCASSLERWGGSEAFFGQGTRLTVV.

This clone was recorded once. The rearrangement links TRBV5-1 to TRBJ1-4; D unclear. The germline gives CDR1 SGHRS, CDR2 YFSETQ. The V end was cut by 5 bases, the J end by 0 bases, with 8 bases between. This CDR3 region has 14 residues. The CDR3 spells CASRSGTTNEKLFF. The CDR3 coding sequence is TGCGCCAGCAGATCGGGAACAACTAATGAAAAACTGTTTTTT. The variable domain in full, with the rest retrieved from reference TRBV5-1 and TRBJ1-4, is KAGVTQTPRYLIKTRGQQVTLSCSPISGHRSVSWYQQTPGQGLQFLFEYFSETQRNKGNFPGRFSGRQFSNSRSEMNVSTLELGDSALYLCASRSGTTNEKLFFGSGTQLSVL.

The CDR3 is CASSIDSEAFF. The CDR3 DNA follows: TGTGCCAGTAGTATTGACTCTGAAGCTTTCTTT. The chain links TRBV19 to TRBJ1-1; no definite D call. CDR1 is LNHDA and CDR2 is SQIVND in the germline V gene (reference sequence). This CDR3 comprises 11 residues. The germline V and J ends were trimmed by 3 bases and 6 bases, with 5 bases remaining between them.

The chain employs TRBV10-3 and TRBJ1-5; no reliable D call. The CDR3 contains 12 residues. The V gene's germline CDR1 is ENHRY and CDR2 SYGVKD. The V gene lost 2 bases and the J gene lost 6 bases, with 5 bases spanning the gap. The CDR3 nucleotides read TGTGCCATCAGTGAGGGGAGTCAGCCCCAGCATTTT. Translated, it gives CAISEGSQPQHF.

The chain couples TRBV6-5 to TRBJ2-3; tentatively, D is TRBD2 (6 bases). Trimming removed 10 bases at V and 4 bases at J, with 21 bases between. The CDR3 has 15 residues. Germline CDR1 MNHEY, CDR2 SVGAGI. CDR3 protein: CATRREWHTADTQYF. CDR3 in DNA: TGTGCCACCCGGAGGGAATGGCACACAGCAGATACGCAGTATTTT.

V and J are TRBV27 and TRBJ1-5; D perhaps matches TRBD1 (5 bases). CDR1 and CDR2 from the germline V gene are MNHEY and SMNVEV (reference sequence). V dropped 1 base and J dropped 4 bases, with 14 bases sitting between them. The CDR3 runs to 16 residues. CDR3 bases: TGTGCCAGCAGTTTATACAGTGGGGCGGAGAATCAGCCCCAGCATTTT. Its protein is CASSLYSGAENQPQHF.

The rearrangement joins TRBV18 to TRBJ1-2; tentatively, D is TRBD1 (5 bases). V was clipped by 3 bases and J by 7 bases, with 15 bases between them. CDR3 length: 14 amino acids. Germline V CDR1 and CDR2: KGHSH, LQKENI. The CDR3 spells CASSPNRTLGGYTF. Written as DNA, the CDR3 is TGTGCCAGCTCACCCAATAGGACACTCGGTGGCTACACCTTC.

This chain joins TRBV5-4 and TRBJ2-7, with no clear D. CDR3 length equals 13 residues. Deletions cut 2 bases from V and 0 bases from J, with 6 bases between. Germline V gene lookup returns CDR1 SGHNT and CDR2 YYREEE (reference sequence). The CDR3: CASSFAASYEQYF. The CDR3 bases are TGTGCCAGCAGCTTTGCGGCCTCCTACGAGCAGTACTTC.

J is TRBJ1-3 and V is TRBV19; D is possibly TRBD1 (5 bases). CDR3 size: 14 residues. CDR1 and CDR2 from the germline V gene are LNHDA and SQIVND (reference sequence). V was trimmed by 7 bases and J by 3 bases, leaving 13 bases between them. The CDR3 sequence is CASNHQGGGNTIYF. The CDR3 nucleotides read TGTGCCAGTAATCACCAGGGCGGTGGAAACACCATATATTTT.

The rearrangement joins TRBV29-1 to TRBJ1-1; 8 bases fit TRBD1. J was trimmed by 8 bases and V by 1 base; bases with no gene match: 6. Germline V gives CDR1 SQVTM, CDR2 ANQGSEA. The length of the CDR3 is 13 residues. The CDR3 reads CSVEGDRGGEAFF. DNA of the CDR3: TGCAGCGTTGAAGGCGACAGGGGAGGAGAAGCTTTCTTT.

This chain links TRBV7-8 with TRBJ2-7; 8 bases agree with TRBD2. The CDR3 covers 16 residues. V was clipped by 1 base and J by 5 bases; unmatched bases: 10. Germline V gene data show CDR1 as SGHVS and CDR2 as FQNEAQ. CDR3 sequence: CASSLDIRGGRNEQYF. The CDR3 DNA follows: TGTGCCAGCAGCTTAGATATTCGGGGGGGCCGGAACGAGCAGTACTTC.

The chain recombines TRBV6-1 with TRBJ2-6, with a tentative D call TRBD2 (5 bases). In germline, CDR1 is MNHNS, CDR2 SASEGT. Between the trimmed V and J ends, which lost 3 bases and 2 bases, there was a span of 8 bases. The CDR3 contains 15 residues. CDR3 region: CASSDGRAGANVLTF. CDR3 bases: TGTGCCAGCAGTGATGGGCGGGCTGGGGCCAACGTCCTGACTTTC.

This clone was observed a few times. The rearrangement links TRBV6-1 to TRBJ1-6; 9 bases fit TRBD1. Unmatched junction bases numbered 9, after V lost 3 bases and J lost 12 bases. Germline CDR1 MNHNS, CDR2 SASEGT. This CDR3 comprises 15 residues. CDR3 nucleotides: TGTGCCAGCAGTGATCAGCCGGGACAGGGACAACCCCTCCACTTT. Amino acids: CASSDQPGQGQPLHF.

The CDR3 protein is CASQTGGGYTF. The CDR3 DNA reads TGTGCCAGTCAGACAGGGGGAGGCTACACCTTC. This chain connects TRBV6-5 to TRBJ1-2, with TRBD1 identical over 9 bases. The CDR3 is 11 amino acids. Germline-derived CDR1 and CDR2 are MNHEY and SVGAGI. Trimming took 9 bases from V and 8 from J; bases not matched to a gene: 4.

Remarks on this clone: The same CDR3 arises from other DNA sequences in this sample as well. The chain has TRBV7-2 and TRBJ2-7; D uncertain. V lost 4 bases, J lost 3 bases, and 4 bases lay in between. The V gene's germline CDR1 is SGHTA and CDR2 FQGNSA. The CDR3 is made up of 11 amino acids. The chain's CDR3 is CASSSYYEQYF. CDR3 in DNA: TGTGCCAGCAGCTCTTACTACGAGCAGTACTTC.

The J gene is TRBJ1-1, the V gene TRBV6-5, with a tentative D call TRBD1 (5 bases). This CDR3 contains 14 residues. Looked up from germline, CDR1 is MNHEY and CDR2 is SVGAGI. Trimming removed 0 bases from V and 5 bases from J, with 10 bases in between. This CDR3 reads CASSYSSKGTEAFF. The CDR3, as DNA: TGTGCCAGCAGTTACTCGTCTAAGGGGACTGAAGCTTTCTTT.

The J gene is TRBJ1-1, the V gene TRBV5-5; perhaps TRBD1 as D (6 bases). Looked up from germline, CDR1 is SGHKS and CDR2 is YYEKEE (reference sequence). The V gene lost 0 bases and the J gene lost 5 bases, with 14 bases spanning the gap. This CDR3 has 15 amino acids. The CDR3 spells CASSLGGGAITEAFF. In DNA, the CDR3 is TGTGCCAGCAGCTTGGGTGGGGGGGCGATTACTGAAGCTTTCTTT.

The V and J genes are TRBV5-1 and TRBJ2-7; TRBD1 matches 8 bases. The trim removed 5 bases at V and 3 bases at J, leaving 4 bases unmatched. Germline CDR1 SGHRS, CDR2 YFSETQ. The CDR3 runs to 13 residues. Here the CDR3 DNA reads TGCGCCAGCAGGGCTACAGGGGGCTACGAGCAGTACTTC. Translating it yields CASRATGGYEQYF.

The V gene is TRBV9, the J gene TRBJ1-1; 10 bases are shared with TRBD1. The germline V gene has CDR1 SGDLS and CDR2 YYNGEE. The CDR3 extends over 16 amino acids. V gave up 0 bases and J gave up 4 bases; unmatched junction bases: 6. The CDR3 sequence: CASSVETGDRGTEAFF. The CDR3 nucleotides read TGTGCCAGCAGCGTAGAGACGGGGGACAGGGGCACTGAAGCTTTCTTT.

The rearrangement uses TRBV3-1 (or the pseudogene TRBV3-2) and TRBJ1-3; TRBD1 matches at 7 bases. The trim removed 6 bases at V and 1 base at J, leaving 3 bases unmatched. The CDR3 length is 14 residues. Germline values: CDR1 LGHDT, CDR2 YNNKEL (reference sequence). Here the CDR3 DNA reads TGTGCCAGCAGACGACAGGGATCTGGAAACACCATATATTTT. Translating gives CASRRQGSGNTIYF.

This clone appeared a few times. This rearrangement joins TRBV2 to TRBJ1-2; no clear D. Trimming removed 4 bases at V and 4 bases at J, with 10 bases between. There are 13 residues in the CDR3. Germline V gives CDR1 SNHLY, CDR2 FYNNEI. The CDR3 loop is CASSVAATYGYTF. Here the CDR3 DNA reads TGTGCCAGCAGTGTAGCAGCTACCTATGGCTACACCTTC. The full variable domain, rest sourced from reference TRBV2 and TRBJ1-2, is EPEVTQTPSHQVTQMGQEVILRCVPISNHLYFYWYRQILGQKVEFLVSFYNNEISEKSEIFDDQFSVERPDGSNFTLKIRSTKLEDSAMYFCASSVAATYGYTFGSGTRLTVV.

V and J are TRBV7-2 and TRBJ2-7; D remains unclear. CDR1 is SGHTA, CDR2 FQGNSA, per germline. The CDR3 spans 16 residues. The V and J ends lost 0 bases and 0 bases respectively, with 12 bases between them. In nucleotides, the CDR3 is TGTGCCAGCAGCTTAGCGCCCCCCGCTAGCTCCTACGAGCAGTACTTC. Amino acid sequence: CASSLAPPASSYEQYF.

CDR3 DNA: TGTGCCAGCAGCTTCCCGGGACAGGGGGGAAACACCATATATTTT. Its translation is CASSFPGQGGNTIYF. The rearrangement links TRBV5-5 to TRBJ1-3, with 10 bases lining up with TRBD1. V gave up 2 bases and J gave up 4 bases; unmatched junction bases: 3. CDR1 is SGHKS and CDR2 is YYEKEE in the germline V gene (reference sequence). The CDR3 sequence is 15 residues long.